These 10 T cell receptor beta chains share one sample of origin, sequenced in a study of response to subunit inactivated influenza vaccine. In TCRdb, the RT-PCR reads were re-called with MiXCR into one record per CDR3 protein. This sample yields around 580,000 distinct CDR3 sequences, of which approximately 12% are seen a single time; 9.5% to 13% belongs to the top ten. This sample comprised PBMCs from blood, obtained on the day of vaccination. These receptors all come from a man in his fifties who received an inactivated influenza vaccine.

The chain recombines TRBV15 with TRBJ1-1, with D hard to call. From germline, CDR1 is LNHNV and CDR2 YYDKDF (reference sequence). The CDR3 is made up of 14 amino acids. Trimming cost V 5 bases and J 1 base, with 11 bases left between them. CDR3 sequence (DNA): TGTGCCACCAGCTCCCTCCCCAGGAACACTGAAGCTTTCTTT. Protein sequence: CATSSLPRNTEAFF.

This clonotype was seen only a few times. For the CDR3, the DNA is TGTGCCAGCAGCTTATCCGGGACAGAAACCGAGACCCAGTACTTC. It codes for CASSLSGTETETQYF. The chain has TRBV7-9 and TRBJ2-5; 7 bases map to TRBD1. V trimming: 2 bases; J trimming: 5 bases; junction bases outside the gene matches: 8. The CDR3 contains 15 residues. CDR1 and CDR2 (germline): SEHNR, FQNEAQ (reference sequence).

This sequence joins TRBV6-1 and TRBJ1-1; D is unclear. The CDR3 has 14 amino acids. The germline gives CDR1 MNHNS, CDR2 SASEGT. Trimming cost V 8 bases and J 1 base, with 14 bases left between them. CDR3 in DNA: TGTGCCAGCCAACCGCCCCCGGGGAACACTGAAGCTTTCTTT. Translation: CASQPPPGNTEAFF.

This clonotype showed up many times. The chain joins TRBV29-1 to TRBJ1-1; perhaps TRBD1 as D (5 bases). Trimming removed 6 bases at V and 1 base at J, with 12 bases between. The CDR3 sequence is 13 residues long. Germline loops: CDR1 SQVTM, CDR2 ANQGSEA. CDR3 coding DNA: TGCAGCGTAACTCGGGGGGGGAACACTGAAGCTTTCTTT. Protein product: CSVTRGGNTEAFF.

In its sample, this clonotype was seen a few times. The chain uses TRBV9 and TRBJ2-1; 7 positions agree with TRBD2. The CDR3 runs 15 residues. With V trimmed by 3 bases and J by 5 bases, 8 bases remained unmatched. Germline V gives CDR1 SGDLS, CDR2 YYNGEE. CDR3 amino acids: CASSAPGTMNNEQFF. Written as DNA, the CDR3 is TGTGCCAGCAGCGCCCCAGGGACTATGAACAATGAGCAGTTCTTC.

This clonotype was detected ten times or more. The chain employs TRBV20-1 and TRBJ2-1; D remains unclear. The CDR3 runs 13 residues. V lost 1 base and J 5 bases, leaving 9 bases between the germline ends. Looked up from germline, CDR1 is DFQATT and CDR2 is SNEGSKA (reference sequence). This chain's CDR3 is CSARGFGDNEQFF. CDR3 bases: TGCAGTGCTAGAGGCTTTGGAGACAATGAGCAGTTCTTC.

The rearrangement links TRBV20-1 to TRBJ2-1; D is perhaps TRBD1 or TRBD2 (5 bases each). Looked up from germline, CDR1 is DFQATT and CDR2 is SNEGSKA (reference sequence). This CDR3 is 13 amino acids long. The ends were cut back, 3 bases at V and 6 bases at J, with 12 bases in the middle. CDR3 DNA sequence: TGCAGTGCTAGTTGGGGACGCTCCAATGAGCAGTTCTTC. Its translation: CSASWGRSNEQFF.

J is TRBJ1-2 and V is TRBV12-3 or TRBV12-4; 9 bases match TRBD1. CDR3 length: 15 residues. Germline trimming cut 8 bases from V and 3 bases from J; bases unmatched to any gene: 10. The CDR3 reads CASVGQGRVHYGYTF. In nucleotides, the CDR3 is TGTGCCAGCGTTGGACAGGGGCGCGTACACTATGGCTACACCTTC.

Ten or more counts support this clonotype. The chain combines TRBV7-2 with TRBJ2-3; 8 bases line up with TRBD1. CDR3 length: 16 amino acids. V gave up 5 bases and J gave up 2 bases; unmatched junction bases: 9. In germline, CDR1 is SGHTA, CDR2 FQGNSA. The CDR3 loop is CASSPRGQAATDTQYF. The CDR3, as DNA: TGTGCCAGCAGCCCCCGGGGACAGGCTGCCACAGATACGCAGTATTTT.

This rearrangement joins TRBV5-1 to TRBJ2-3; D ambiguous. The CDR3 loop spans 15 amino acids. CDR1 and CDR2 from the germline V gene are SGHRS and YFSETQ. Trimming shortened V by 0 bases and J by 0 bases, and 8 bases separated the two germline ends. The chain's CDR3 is CASSLVLDSTDTQYF. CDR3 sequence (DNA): TGCGCCAGCAGCTTGGTTCTGGATAGCACAGATACGCAGTATTTT.